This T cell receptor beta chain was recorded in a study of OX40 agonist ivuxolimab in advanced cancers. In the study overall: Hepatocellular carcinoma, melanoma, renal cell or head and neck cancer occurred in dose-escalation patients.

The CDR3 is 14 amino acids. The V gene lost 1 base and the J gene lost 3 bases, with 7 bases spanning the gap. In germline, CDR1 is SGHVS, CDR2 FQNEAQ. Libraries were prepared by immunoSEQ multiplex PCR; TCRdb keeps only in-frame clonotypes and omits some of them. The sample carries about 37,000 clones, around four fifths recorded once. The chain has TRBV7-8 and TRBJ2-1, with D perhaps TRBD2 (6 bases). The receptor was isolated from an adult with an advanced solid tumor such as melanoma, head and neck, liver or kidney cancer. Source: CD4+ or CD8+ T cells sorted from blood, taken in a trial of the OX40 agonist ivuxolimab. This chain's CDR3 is CASSLGGNYNEQFF. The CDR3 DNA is TGTGCCAGCAGCTTAGGCGGGAACTACAATGAGCAGTTCTTC.